This TCR beta chain emerged from a study of T cell repertoires in cytomegalovirus infection. The overall study: A matching HLA type, together with CMV infection, was signaled by public TCR beta signatures.

Trimming stripped 4 bases from V and 9 bases from J, with 19 bases between. Germline V CDR1 and CDR2: LGHNA, YSLEER. This CDR3 is built from 15 residues. MiXCR, applied by TCRdb to the reads, yields one record per CDR3 protein. Of 630,000 or so distinct CDR3 sequences listed, approximately 25% are singletons. The specimen sequenced was CD8+ T cells from PBMCs. The TCR was taken from a human donor in good health (CMV status not recorded). Some clones in this sample may be carry-over from other donors' samples. This chain connects TRBV4-3 to TRBJ2-1; a possible D gene is TRBD1 (6 bases). The CDR3 DNA reads as TGCGCCAGCAGCCCGCTCTTGGGGGCGGTTACTGAGCAGTTCTTC. Translated, it gives CASSPLLGAVTEQFF.